Listed below are T cell receptor beta chains from one sample, sequenced in a study of graft-versus-host responses after intestinal transplantation. The method was immunoSEQ multiplex PCR; TCRdb's version includes in-frame clones alone and lacks a portion of them. The sample yields some 18,000 clones, roughly four fifths seen once. The specimen comprised PBMCs, sampled 14 days after transplant. These receptor sequences come from a human patient who received an intestinal transplant, so some T cells may come from the graft donor. CDR3s include the opening cysteine and the closing phenylalanine or tryptophan. A D gene is named only where the DNA matches it firmly. Clone size is shown for a subset of rows, as once, few, many or a class of expanded clone.

TRBV19,TRBD2,NA,TRBJ2-3,CASSIAGGSTDTQYF,TGTGCCAGTAGTATAGCGGGAGGGAGCACAGATACGCAGTATTTT
TRBV5-6,TRBD2,NA,TRBJ2-3,CASSGILAGGPDTQYF,TGTGCCAGCAGCGGTATACTAGCGGGAGGCCCAGATACGCAGTATTTT
TRBV27,TRBD2,NA,TRBJ2-3,CATGRSGTDTQYF,TGTGCCACCGGGAGGTCCGGCACAGATACGCAGTATTTT
TRBV28,NA,NA,TRBJ2-7,CASSLKGVTYEQYF,TGTGCCAGCAGTTTAAAGGGGGTTACCTACGAGCAGTACTTC
TRBV19,NA,NA,TRBJ2-7,CASSMETDGPYEQYF,TGTGCCAGTAGTATGGAGACAGACGGGCCCTACGAGCAGTACTTC
TRBV7-2,NA,NA,TRBJ2-7,CASSSSYGDGYEQYF,TGTGCCAGCAGCTCCTCGTATGGGGACGGCTACGAGCAGTACTTC
TRBV7-9,NA,once,TRBJ2-2,CASSPGGTANTGELFF,TGTGCCAGCAGCCCAGGGGGGACAGCGAACACCGGGGAGCTGTTTTTT
TRBV5-1,NA,NA,TRBJ1-2,CASSLGQPSNYGYTF,TGCGCCAGCAGCTTGGGACAGCCTTCTAACTATGGCTACACCTTC
TRBV15,NA,NA,TRBJ2-7,CATSNRASSYEQYF,TGTGCCACCAGCAACCGGGCCAGCTCCTACGAGCAGTACTTC
TRBV11-2,NA,NA,TRBJ1-6,CASSQDRWDYNSPLHF,TGTGCCAGCAGCCAAGACAGGTGGGACTATAATTCACCCCTCCACTTT
TRBV5-4,TRBD2,NA,TRBJ2-1,CASRSGTSRDEQFF,TGTGCCAGCAGGTCCGGGACTAGCAGAGATGAGCAGTTCTTC
TRBV2,NA,once,TRBJ2-7,CASSESQAGDEQYF,TGTGCCAGCAGTGAATCGCAGGCCGGTGACGAGCAGTACTTC
TRBV7-3,TRBD2,NA,TRBJ2-3,CASSYTSGGRDTQYF,TGTGCCAGCAGCTACACTAGCGGGGGGCGAGATACGCAGTATTTT
TRBV27,TRBD1,NA,TRBJ1-1,CASRTGFTEAFF,TGTGCCAGCAGGACAGGGTTCACTGAAGCTTTCTTT
TRBV14,NA,NA,TRBJ2-1,CASSGTRSLSSYNEQFF,TGTGCCAGCAGCGGCACTAGGTCGCTAAGCTCCTACAATGAGCAGTTCTTC
TRBV14,NA,NA,TRBJ2-2,CASSQVPTGELFF,TGTGCCAGCAGCCAAGTCCCTACCGGGGAGCTGTTTTTT
TRBV6-5,NA,NA,TRBJ2-1,CASSYSALSPYNEQFF,TGTGCCAGCAGTTACAGCGCTCTCAGTCCCTACAATGAGCAGTTCTTC
TRBV12-5,NA,NA,TRBJ2-7,CASGTDSYEQYF,TGTGCTAGTGGGACGGACTCCTACGAGCAGTACTTC
TRBV5-8,NA,NA,TRBJ1-2,CASSLLGKYGYTF,TGTGCCAGCAGCTTGTTAGGGAAGTATGGCTACACCTTC
TRBV10-1,TRBD2,NA,TRBJ2-7,CASSPTSGYGYEQYF,TGCGCCAGCAGCCCGACTAGCGGGTATGGCTACGAGCAGTACTTC
TRBV29-1,NA,NA,TRBJ2-1,CSVEESLEQFF,TGCAGCGTTGAAGAGAGCCTTGAGCAGTTCTTC
TRBV19,NA,NA,TRBJ1-5,CASSSSYSNQPQHF,TGTGCCAGTAGTTCTTCCTATAGCAATCAGCCCCAGCATTTT
TRBV6-1,NA,NA,TRBJ2-5,CASSGPGLETQYF,TGTGCCAGCAGTGGTCCGGGACTGGAGACCCAGTACTTC
TRBV6-5,TRBD1,NA,TRBJ2-7,CASSYRDRVYYEQYF,TGTGCCAGCAGTTATCGGGACAGGGTATACTACGAGCAGTACTTC
TRBV29-1,NA,NA,TRBJ2-2,CSVQRRGEDTGELFF,TGCAGCGTCCAGAGGAGGGGCGAGGACACCGGGGAGCTGTTTTTT
TRBV27,NA,NA,TRBJ2-7,CASSNLYEQYF,TGTGCCAGCAGTAATCTCTACGAGCAGTACTTC
TRBV6-6,NA,NA,TRBJ2-5,CASSREISGQETQYF,TGTGCCAGCAGTCGGGAGATCAGCGGCCAAGAGACCCAGTACTTC
TRBV5-4,NA,NA,TRBJ2-1,CASSLYNEQFF,TGTGCCAGCAGCTTGTACAATGAGCAGTTCTTC
TRBV25-1,TRBD1,few,TRBJ1-2,CASSAGQVDGYTF,TGTGCCAGCAGTGCGGGACAGGTGGATGGCTACACCTTC
TRBV10-2,TRBD1,NA,TRBJ2-3,CASSASGGSDTQYF,TGCGCCAGCAGTGCATCAGGGGGCTCAGATACGCAGTATTTT
TRBV5-1,NA,NA,TRBJ2-4,CASRDGVGDIQYF,TGCGCCAGCAGGGATGGAGTAGGGGACATTCAGTACTTC
TRBV11-3,TRBD1,NA,TRBJ2-1,CASSLGQGVVNEQFF,TGTGCCAGCAGCTTAGGACAGGGCGTAGTTAATGAGCAGTTCTTC
TRBV7-6,NA,NA,TRBJ2-7,CASSLPGQSYEQYF,TGTGCCAGCAGCTTACCGGGACAATCCTACGAGCAGTACTTC
TRBV4-1,TRBD1,NA,TRBJ1-3,CASSPDRGSGNTIYF,TGCGCCAGCAGCCCGGACAGGGGATCTGGAAACACCATATATTTT
TRBV5-1,TRBD1,NA,TRBJ2-7,CASSSGTGAYEQYF,TGCGCCAGCAGCTCAGGGACAGGGGCCTACGAGCAGTACTTC
TRBV27,NA,NA,TRBJ2-7,CASSLSSGYEQYF,TGTGCCAGCAGTTTAAGTAGCGGCTACGAGCAGTACTTC
TRBV25-1,NA,NA,TRBJ1-1,CASSGQASNTEAFF,TGTGCCAGCAGTGGCCAAGCTAGTAACACTGAAGCTTTCTTT
TRBV5-6,NA,NA,TRBJ2-3,CASSETRFYADTQYF,TGTGCCAGCAGCGAGACTAGGTTTTATGCGGATACGCAGTATTTT
TRBV28,NA,NA,TRBJ2-7,CASGTLSYEQYF,TGTGCCAGCGGGACTCTCTCCTACGAGCAGTACTTC
TRBV6-1,NA,NA,TRBJ1-4,CASSVTWEKLFF,TGTGCCAGCAGTGTAACGTGGGAAAAACTGTTTTTT
TRBV7-9,NA,NA,TRBJ2-7,CASSLTGLRYEQYF,TGTGCCAGCAGCCTTACGGGACTTCGCTACGAGCAGTACTTC
TRBV27,TRBD2,NA,TRBJ2-5,CASSPRLAPRETQYF,TGTGCCAGCAGTCCACGACTAGCTCCTCGGGAGACCCAGTACTTC
TRBV19,TRBD2,once,TRBJ2-3,CASSLGLGGGDTQYF,TGTGCCAGTAGCTTGGGACTAGGGGGGGGAGATACGCAGTATTTT
TRBV7-9,TRBD1,NA,TRBJ2-7,CASSFYRGAYEQYF,TGTGCCAGCAGCTTCTACAGGGGAGCCTACGAGCAGTACTTC
TRBV27,NA,NA,TRBJ1-1,CASSFVGANTEAFF,TGTGCCAGCAGTTTTGTAGGGGCGAACACTGAAGCTTTCTTT
TRBV7-9,NA,NA,TRBJ2-7,CASSLVAGGADEQYF,TGTGCCAGCAGCTTAGTAGCCGGGGGCGCAGACGAGCAGTACTTC
TRBV27,NA,once,TRBJ2-7,CASSSGPLDYEQYF,TGTGCCAGCAGTTCAGGACCCTTAGACTACGAGCAGTACTTC
TRBV5-1,NA,once,TRBJ2-2,CASSLAQGNTGELFF,TGCGCCAGCAGCTTGGCACAGGGGAACACCGGGGAGCTGTTTTTT
TRBV5-5,NA,NA,TRBJ2-2,CASSPPGRGTGELFF,TGTGCCAGCAGCCCACCGGGACGGGGCACCGGGGAGCTGTTTTTT
TRBV9,TRBD2,NA,TRBJ2-1,CASSVGLAGGYNEQFF,TGTGCCAGCAGCGTAGGACTAGCGGGGGGATACAATGAGCAGTTCTTC
TRBV7-9,NA,NA,TRBJ2-5,CASSLLGLGQETQYF,TGTGCCAGCAGCTTACTCGGACTGGGCCAAGAGACCCAGTACTTC
TRBV4-1,TRBD2,NA,TRBJ2-3,CASSQGAGADTQYF,TGCGCCAGCAGCCAAGGAGCGGGAGCAGATACGCAGTATTTT
TRBV21-1,NA,NA,TRBJ2-5,CASSKAGGRGTQYF,TGTGCCAGCAGCAAAGCTGGAGGTAGAGGAACCCAGTACTTC